This T cell receptor beta chain derives from a study of CD8 T cells in Susac syndrome. Study findings and constraints: Acknowledgment was made by the study that its TCR sequencing and HLA analysis involved a relatively small number of individuals.

About this clonotype itself: Its antigen is as yet unknown.

Random hexamers were used to reverse transcribe the RNA input (about 0.5 to 1 ug). TCRdb passed the immunoSEQ multiplex PCR reads through MiXCR, listing each CDR3 protein once. The sample gives over 150,000 distinct CDR3 sequences, approximately 94% of which show up once; around 0.12% is in the top ten. CD8+ and CD4+ T cells from blood underwent TCR beta sequencing. V dropped 5 bases and J dropped 2 bases, with 5 bases sitting between them. CDR1 and CDR2 from the germline V gene are SGHRS and YFSETQ. The CDR3 covers 12 residues. V usage is TRBV5-1 and J usage is TRBJ2-1; no reliable D call. This sequence was found in a human donor with Susac syndrome. Sample: CD4+ T cells from PBMCs. CDR3 coding DNA: TGCGCCAGCAGTTGGGCCTACAATGAGCAGTTCTTC. Its translation: CASSWAYNEQFF. Combining the CDR3 with reference TRBV5-1 and TRBJ2-1 gives the whole variable domain KAGVTQTPRYLIKTRGQQVTLSCSPISGHRSVSWYQQTPGQGLQFLFEYFSETQRNKGNFPGRFSGRQFSNSRSEMNVSTLELGDSALYLCASSWAYNEQFFGPGTRLTVL.